The 18 T cell receptor beta chains given below trace back to one sample, sequenced in a study of blood T cell repertoires in COVID-19. Assay used: immunoSEQ multiplex PCR; TCRdb lists only in-frame clones, some missing. This table has 200,000 to 250,000 clones, 70% to 90% appearing once. Sequenced: peripheral blood. These receptors all stem from a woman aged 18-29 years who had recovered from COVID-19.

This rearrangement joins TRBV30 to TRBJ2-3; a possible D gene is TRBD2 (6 bases). V lost 0 bases to trimming and J lost 5 bases, with 15 bases between them. The CDR3 is 15 amino acids. Per the germline V gene, CDR1 is GTSNPN and CDR2 is SVGIG (reference sequence). The CDR3 protein is CAWSVLRRGGDTQYF. CDR3 in DNA: TGTGCCTGGAGTGTACTGCGAAGGGGAGGAGATACGCAGTATTTT.

V usage is TRBV9 and J usage is TRBJ2-1, with TRBD1 identical over 7 bases. This CDR3 is built from 15 residues. Germline assignment: CDR1 SGDLS and CDR2 YYNGEE. J gave up 2 bases and V 5 bases, and 7 bases lay outside the gene matches. The CDR3 region has the DNA TGTGCCAGCAGTTCAACAGGGGTGACCTACAATGAGCAGTTCTTC. Translated: CASSSTGVTYNEQFF.

The chain couples TRBV7-2 to TRBJ2-1, with 9 bases lining up with TRBD2. Germline V gives CDR1 SGHTA, CDR2 FQGNSA. This CDR3 region has 15 residues. The V and J ends lost 6 bases and 2 bases, in that order; junction bases with no gene match: 5. CDR3 protein: CASRQTSGAYNEQFF. In nucleotides, the CDR3 is TGTGCCAGCAGGCAGACTAGCGGAGCCTACAATGAGCAGTTCTTC.

The rearrangement links TRBV7-3 to TRBJ2-1, with D possibly matching TRBD2 (6 bases). The CDR3 is 17 residues long. Germline-derived CDR1 and CDR2 are SGHTA and FQGTGA. Trimming left V 4 bases short and J 0 bases short, with 16 bases between. CDR3 DNA: TGTGCCAGCAGCTCTATTCCGGGACTCAGCTCCTACAATGAGCAGTTCTTC. Its protein product is CASSSIPGLSSYNEQFF. The full variable domain, completed using reference TRBV7-3 and TRBJ2-1, is GAGVSQTPSNKVTEKGKYVELRCDPISGHTALYWYRQSLGQGPEFLIYFQGTGAADDSGLPNDRFFAVRPEGSVSTLKIQRTERGDSAVYLCASSSIPGLSSYNEQFFGPGTRLTVL.

The chain has TRBV5-5 and TRBJ1-1, with D possibly TRBD1 on 6 matching bases. This CDR3 comprises 14 residues. Trimming stripped 6 bases from V and 6 bases from J, with 18 bases between. The germline CDR1 and CDR2 sequences are SGHKS and YYEKEE (reference sequence). The CDR3 is CASTVTQGAPEAFF. As DNA, the CDR3 is TGTGCCAGCACCGTTACACAGGGCGCTCCTGAAGCTTTCTTT. The variable domain in full, with the rest retrieved from reference TRBV5-5 and TRBJ1-1, is DAGVTQSPTHLIKTRGQQVTLRCSPISGHKSVSWYQQVLGQGPQFIFQYYEKEERGRGNFPDRFSARQFPNYSSELNVNALLLGDSALYLCASTVTQGAPEAFFGQGTRLTVV.

This clone was observed once. Other DNA sequences in this specimen translate into the identical CDR3. The V and J genes are TRBV18 and TRBJ2-3; TRBD2 agrees at 7 bases. Germline lookup yields CDR1 KGHSH and CDR2 LQKENI. V shed 0 bases and J 1 base; nucleotides not matched to a gene: 1. The CDR3 has 15 amino acids. CDR3: CASSPPREGTDTQYF. As DNA, the CDR3 is TGTGCCAGCTCACCACCACGGGAGGGCACAGATACGCAGTATTTT.

The genes are TRBV30 and TRBJ2-1; 7 nucleotides line up with TRBD2. With 4 bases clipped from V and 0 bases from J, the junction kept 15 bases outside the gene matches. CDR1 is GTSNPN, CDR2 SVGIG, per germline (reference sequence). This CDR3 region has 18 residues. The CDR3 DNA sequence: TGTGCCTGGATGGGCGGGAGTACCCCCTCTCACTCCTACAATGAGCAGTTCTTC. Translating it yields CAWMGGSTPSHSYNEQFF.

The chain employs TRBV7-8 and TRBJ2-1; 12 bases are a match to TRBD2. This CDR3 is 21 amino acids long. J was trimmed by 0 bases and V by 2 bases; bases with no gene match: 14. The germline CDR1 and CDR2 sequences are SGHVS and FQNEAQ. The CDR3 bases are TGTGCCAGCAGCTTAAGGGGGGCCGGGCTAGCGGGAGGGCCCTCCTACAATGAGCAGTTCTTC. Translating it yields CASSLRGAGLAGGPSYNEQFF.

The V call is TRBV30, the J call TRBJ2-1; D might be TRBD2 (5 bases). The CDR3 runs 13 residues. Trimming cost V 8 bases and J 0 bases, with 11 bases left between them. Germline V gene data show CDR1 as GTSNPN and CDR2 as SVGIG (reference sequence). CDR3 nucleotides: TGTGCCCTGAGCGGCAGCTCCTACAATGAGCAGTTCTTC. It yields the protein CALSGSSYNEQFF. The variable domain in full, with the rest retrieved from reference TRBV30 and TRBJ2-1, is SQTIHQWPATLVQPVGSPLSLECTVEGTSNPNLYWYRQAAGRGLQLLFYSVGIGQISSEVPQNLSASRPQDRQFILSSKKLLLSDSGFYLCALSGSSYNEQFFGPGTRLTVL.

This rearrangement joins TRBV6-6 to TRBJ1-1; D might be TRBD1 (6 bases). V shed 4 bases and J shed 0 bases, with 9 bases lying between them. Germline CDR1 is MNHNY and CDR2 is SVGAGI (reference sequence). The CDR3 extends over 14 amino acids. CDR3 in amino acids: CASSLGQLNTEAFF. CDR3 sequence (DNA): TGTGCCAGCAGTTTAGGACAGCTGAACACTGAAGCTTTCTTT.

CDR3 residues: CASSGYSPGQRHGYTF. The CDR3 DNA is TGTGCCAGCAGTGGATACTCCCCGGGACAGAGACATGGCTACACCTTC. The chain uses TRBV25-1 and TRBJ1-2, with 7 bases lining up with TRBD1. CDR3 size: 16 residues. The V gene end was trimmed by 4 bases and the J gene end by 6 bases; junction bases not matched to a gene: 14. Germline CDR1 is MGHDK and CDR2 is SYGVNS.

This sequence joins TRBV29-1 and TRBJ2-5; D is unclear. Germline V lookup: CDR1 SQVTM, CDR2 ANQGSEA. V was clipped by 2 bases and J by 4 bases, with 8 bases between them. This CDR3 region has 12 residues. The CDR3 DNA sequence: TGCAGCGTTGAAATGGCTGGAGAGACCCAGTACTTC. It yields the protein CSVEMAGETQYF.

This sequence joins TRBV28 and TRBJ1-1; D is uncertain. Trimming removed 6 bases from V and 2 bases from J, with 19 bases in between. The germline CDR1 and CDR2 sequences are MDHEN and SYDVKM. The CDR3 covers 16 residues. Here the CDR3 reads CASSKVEGRLNTEAFF. DNA for the CDR3: TGTGCCAGCAGCAAGGTTGAGGGAAGACTAAACACTGAAGCTTTCTTT.

The CDR3 here is CASREAGISYEQYF. In DNA, the CDR3 is TGTGCCAGTAGAGAAGCGGGGATTTCATACGAGCAGTACTTC. The V gene is TRBV19, the J gene TRBJ2-7; 7 positions agree with TRBD2. This CDR3 spans 14 amino acids. Germline assignment: CDR1 LNHDA and CDR2 SQIVND (reference sequence). V was clipped by 6 bases and J by 4 bases; unmatched bases: 9.

This clone was picked up a small number of times. The chain has TRBV27 and TRBJ1-5, with 8 bases aligning to TRBD1. CDR1 MNHEY and CDR2 SMNVEV come from the germline V gene (reference sequence). After removal of 3 bases from V and 0 bases from J, the junction contained 7 bases not matched to a gene. CDR3 length equals 17 residues. The chain's CDR3 is CASSLRQGPDSNQPQHF. Here the CDR3 DNA reads TGTGCCAGCAGTTTGCGACAGGGGCCCGATAGCAATCAGCCCCAGCATTTT.

This chain connects TRBV4-2 to TRBJ2-7; 8 bases match TRBD2. The CDR3 runs to 15 residues. V lost 0 bases, J lost 6 bases, and 7 bases stayed unmatched. The germline CDR1 and CDR2 sequences are LGHNA and YNFKEQ. For the CDR3, the DNA is TGTGCCAGCAGCCAAGAGAACGGGAGGGCCCTCGAGCAGTACTTC. Its protein product is CASSQENGRALEQYF.

The chain links TRBV18 to TRBJ1-4; 7 bases are shared with TRBD1. This CDR3 contains 15 residues. Unmatched junction bases numbered 6, after V lost 5 bases and J lost 3 bases. CDR1 and CDR2 from the germline V gene are KGHSH and LQKENI. CDR3 loop: CASSYDRAPNEKLFF. In DNA, the CDR3 is TGTGCCAGCTCATACGACAGGGCTCCTAATGAAAAACTGTTTTTT.

The J gene is TRBJ2-1, the V gene TRBV2, with 8 bases identical to TRBD2. CDR1 and CDR2 (germline): SNHLY, FYNNEI. CDR3 size: 17 residues. V trimming: 2 bases; J trimming: 8 bases; junction bases outside the gene matches: 14. The CDR3 DNA follows: TGTGCCAGCAGTGAATTCAGGAATGTCGGGAGGGGCCATGAGCAGTTCTTC. This codes for CASSEFRNVGRGHEQFF.